This T cell receptor beta chain was observed in a study of cytomegalovirus exposure and HLA in healthy donors. The CDR3 has 15 residues. V lost 4 bases and J lost 3; bases outside the gene matches: 6. The germline gives CDR1 SGHRS, CDR2 YFSETQ. The PCR was carried out with 60 Vbeta primers and 13 Jbeta primers. Assay used: immunoSEQ multiplex PCR; TCRdb lists only in-frame clones, some missing. The listing records fewer than 75,000 clones. To note about this clone: Its antigen remains unknown.

Findings and limits, study-wide: Association of roughly 18,000 TCR beta sequences with HLA alleles was found at 0.05 false discovery rate in a later analysis. It was shown in a later analysis that HLA-associated TCR beta chains were more clonally expanded than other, equally common chains. In a later analysis, V- and J-gene trimming of beta chains associated with a DCLRE1C missense variant, replicated independently. Cytomegalovirus-associated status was assigned to some 160 TCR beta chains.

This TCR was recovered from a boy younger than 18 in good health and CMV-seronegative. The V and J genes are TRBV5-1 and TRBJ2-7; 11 bases fit TRBD2. The sequenced sample consisted of PBMCs. CDR3 sequence (DNA): TGCGCCAGCAGCCAATCCGGGACTAGCGGCTACGAGCAGTACTTC. Protein: CASSQSGTSGYEQYF.